Sequencing of this TCR beta chain was carried out in a study of regulatory dendritic cells for organ transplantation. Germline V gene sequence: CDR1 SNHLY, CDR2 FYNNEI. This CDR3 region has 16 residues. The junction had 7 bases not matched to a gene; V was cut back by 2 bases and J by 7 bases. Libraries were prepared by immunoSEQ multiplex PCR; TCRdb keeps only in-frame clonotypes and omits some of them. The sample records 35,000 to 40,000 clones, over 80% being singletons. The gene calls are TRBV2 and TRBJ2-1, with 11 bases identical to TRBD2. The sample was naive CD8+ T cells from blood. Subset specified: CD45RA+ naive T cells. The clonotype comes from a human donor in good health. CDR3 region: CASSEIAGGPGNEQFF. Written as DNA, the CDR3 is TGTGCCAGCAGTGAAATAGCGGGGGGGCCGGGGAATGAGCAGTTCTTC.